These 10 T cell receptor beta chains were sequenced from one sample in a study of OX40 agonist ivuxolimab in advanced cancers. Profiled with immunoSEQ multiplex PCR; TCRdb holds only in-frame clones, not every one. Found here are approximately 70,000 clones, about 88% of them singletons; the top ten hold 15% to 20%. The specimen was CD4+ or CD8+ T cells sorted from blood, collected in a trial of the OX40 agonist ivuxolimab. These TCRs come from an adult with an advanced solid tumor such as melanoma, head and neck, liver or kidney cancer.

This chain joins TRBV10-3 and TRBJ2-3; D not resolved. V dropped 0 bases and J dropped 1 base, with 8 bases sitting between them. The CDR3 extends over 15 amino acids. Germline CDR1 and CDR2: ENHRY and SYGVKD. CDR3 residues: CAISESETGTDTQYF. The CDR3 nucleotides are TGTGCCATCAGTGAGTCAGAGACTGGCACAGATACGCAGTATTTT.

This clone has just one count. The chain recombines TRBV5-1 with TRBJ1-5; tentative D call: TRBD1 (5 bases). The CDR3 runs 14 residues. Germline CDR1 reads SGHRS; CDR2 reads YFSETQ. Trimming left V 0 bases short and J 2 bases short, with 6 bases between. The CDR3 region has the DNA TGCGCCAGCAGCTTGGAAGGGGGCAATCAGCCCCAGCATTTT. Translation: CASSLEGGNQPQHF.

The V and J genes are TRBV5-1 and TRBJ1-1; D uncertain. The CDR3 totals 13 residues. Germline CDR1 is SGHRS and CDR2 is YFSETQ. Trimming removed 4 bases from V and 3 bases from J, with 10 bases in between. The DNA for the CDR3 is TGCGCCAGCAGCCCACGGGTAGACACTGAAGCTTTCTTT. Translation gives CASSPRVDTEAFF.

This chain joins TRBV2 and TRBJ1-5; D is unresolved. The CDR3 has 14 amino acids. Per germline, CDR1 SNHLY and CDR2 FYNNEI. Trimming removed 1 base at V and 2 bases at J, with 6 bases between. DNA of the CDR3: TGTGCCAGCAGTGAAGTTAATGGCAATCAGCCCCAGCATTTT. Protein: CASSEVNGNQPQHF.

The genes are TRBV29-1 and TRBJ1-2; D unclear. Germline CDR1 and CDR2: SQVTM and ANQGSEA. Trimming shortened V by 0 bases and J by 6 bases, and 14 bases separated the two germline ends. CDR3 length: 14 residues. The CDR3 reads CSVEDLGSADGYTF. Here the CDR3 DNA reads TGCAGCGTTGAAGATTTAGGGAGCGCTGATGGCTACACCTTC. Filled out from reference TRBV29-1 and TRBJ1-2, the complete variable domain reads SAVISQKPSRDICQRGTSLTIQCQVDSQVTMMFWYRQQPGQSLTLIATANQGSEATYESGFVIDKFPISRPNLTFSTLTVSNMSPEDSSIYLCSVEDLGSADGYTFGSGTRLTVV.

This sequence joins TRBV5-1 and TRBJ2-7; D may be TRBD1 or TRBD2 (5 bases each). The CDR3 loop spans 10 amino acids. V dropped 4 bases and J dropped 8 bases, with 7 bases sitting between them. Germline values: CDR1 SGHRS, CDR2 YFSETQ. The CDR3, as DNA: TGCGCCAGCAGCGTGGGACAGCAGTACTTC. Translated, it gives CASSVGQQYF.

Only a few counts were recorded for this clone. The CDR3 sequence is CASSTGLAGAGTGELFF. The CDR3 DNA sequence: TGCGCCAGCAGCACCGGACTAGCGGGAGCAGGCACCGGGGAGCTGTTTTTT. The chain uses TRBV5-1 and TRBJ2-2, with 13 bases aligning to TRBD2. The length of the CDR3 is 17 residues. V trimming: 4 bases; J trimming: 4 bases; junction bases outside the gene matches: 7. CDR1 and CDR2 from the germline V gene are SGHRS and YFSETQ.

This clone was observed a single time. V gene TRBV6-4 combines with J gene TRBJ2-3, with D possibly being TRBD2 (5 bases). The V gene's germline CDR1 is MRHNA and CDR2 SNTAGT. Trimming shortened V by 4 bases and J by 3 bases, and 11 bases separated the two germline ends. CDR3 length equals 14 residues. The CDR3 nucleotides are TGTGCCAGCAGTGCGACCCGGACTACAGATACGCAGTATTTT. It codes for CASSATRTTDTQYF.

Of note for this clone: A read error may account for a junction end that differs from germline. The chain links TRBV5-4 to TRBJ2-7, with D perhaps TRBD1 or TRBD2 (5 bases each). Germline CDR1 and CDR2: SGHNT and YYREEE (reference sequence). The CDR3 consists of 12 residues. The CDR3 DNA sequence: TGTGCCGGCAGCTTACAGGAGGACGAGCAGTACTTC. Protein sequence: CAGSLQEDEQYF.

A word on this clone: The junction departs from the called germline gene at one end, perhaps through a read error. This chain connects TRBV7-2 to TRBJ2-5, with TRBD1 matching 7 bases. The length of the CDR3 is 15 residues. Germline V CDR1 and CDR2: SGHTA, FQGNSA. CDR3 nucleotides: TGTGCCGGCAGCTTATCCAGGGGGAAGGGAGAGACCCAGTACTTC. Translating it yields CAGSLSRGKGETQYF.